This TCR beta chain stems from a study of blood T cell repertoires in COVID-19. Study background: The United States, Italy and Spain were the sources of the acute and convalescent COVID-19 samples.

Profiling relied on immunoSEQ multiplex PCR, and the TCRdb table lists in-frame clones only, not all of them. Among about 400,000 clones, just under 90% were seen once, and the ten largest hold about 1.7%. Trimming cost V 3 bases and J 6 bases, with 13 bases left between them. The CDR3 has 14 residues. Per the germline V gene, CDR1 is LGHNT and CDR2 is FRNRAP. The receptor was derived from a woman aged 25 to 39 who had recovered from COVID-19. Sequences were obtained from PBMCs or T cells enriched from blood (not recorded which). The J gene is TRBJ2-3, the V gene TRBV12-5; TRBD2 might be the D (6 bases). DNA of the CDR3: TGTGCTAGTGGTTTAAAGCGGGTCAGTGATACGCAGTATTTT. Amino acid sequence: CASGLKRVSDTQYF. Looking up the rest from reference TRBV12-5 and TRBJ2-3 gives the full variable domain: DARVTQTPRHKVTEMGQEVTMRCQPILGHNTVFWYRQTMMQGLELLAYFRNRAPLDDSGMPKDRFSAEMPDATLATLKIQPSEPRDSAVYFCASGLKRVSDTQYFGPGTRLTVL.